The present TCR beta chain was sequenced within a study of T cells in Graves' hyperthyroidism and ophthalmopathy. Study results and caveats: Stable hyperthyroidism was told apart from ophthalmopathy by a model built on 13 V-J features.

For this clonotype: Antigen specificity is unknown.

Unmatched junction bases numbered 12, after V lost 7 bases and J lost 1 base. There are 16 residues in the CDR3. Per the germline V gene, CDR1 is MNHEY and CDR2 is SMNVEV (reference sequence). Amplified TCR beta CDR3 regions came from RNA transcripts. Initially, a first-round RT-PCR of the TCR CDR3 employed the HTBI primer set. TCRdb analysed the multiplex PCR reads with MiXCR anew, one entry per CDR3 protein. The sample contains around 760,000 distinct CDR3 sequences, approximately 36% of which appear only once. Stable hyperthyroidism: no ophthalmopathy progression over 18 months of follow-up. Diagnosis rested on symptoms, serum thyroxine and TRAb, thyroid ultrasound, and orbital computed tomography.

The chain is built from TRBV27 and TRBJ1-1; 7 bases are a match to TRBD1. What was sequenced was blood. This TCR came from a woman between 40 and 55 years old with Graves' hyperthyroidism. The CDR3: CASNRQRGLPNTEAFF. The CDR3 DNA follows: TGTGCCAGCAATCGACAAAGGGGGCTACCGAACACTGAAGCTTTCTTT.